Below are 15 T cell receptor beta chains sequenced from a single sample in a study of CD8 T cells in ankylosing spondylitis. Findings of the study overall: Typical of ankylosing spondylitis blood, it appeared, was a TCR beta motif of 7 or 8 highly homologous variants.

For these receptors, no antigen is known. TCRdb redid the calling of the 5' RACE reads with MiXCR, one entry per CDR3 protein. Among about 90,000 distinct CDR3 sequences listed, roughly 8.5% were seen once. The sample comprised blood, either unsorted or a sorted T cell fraction (not recorded which). The receptors stem from a male donor with ankylosing spondylitis.

In its sample, this clonotype was seen once. The genes are TRBV27 and TRBJ2-7, with D tentatively TRBD1 (5 bases). Trimming stripped 3 bases from V and 2 bases from J, with 8 bases between. The CDR3 sequence is 13 residues long. Germline V gives CDR1 MNHEY, CDR2 SMNVEV (reference sequence). CDR3 protein: CASSLGLAYEQYV. The DNA of the CDR3 is TGTGCCAGCAGTTTGGGGCTAGCCTACGAGCAGTACGTC.

This clonotype appeared a few times. This sequence joins TRBV27 and TRBJ2-1; no clear D. Trimming cost V 7 bases and J 4 bases, with 8 bases left between them. This CDR3 is built from 12 residues. The V gene's germline CDR1 is MNHEY and CDR2 SMNVEV (reference sequence). CDR3 DNA: TGTGCCAGCACCGATATATACAATGAGCAGTTCTTC. It yields the protein CASTDIYNEQFF.

J is TRBJ2-1 and V is TRBV5-1; TRBD1 might be the D (5 bases). V was shortened by 0 bases and J by 8 bases, with 15 bases between the two germline ends. The CDR3 length is 15 residues. CDR1 is SGHRS, CDR2 YFSETQ, per germline. The CDR3 nucleotides are TGCGCCAGCAGCTTGGGTCAGGGTATCAGCCATGAGCAGTTCTTC. This translates into CASSLGQGISHEQFF.

V usage is TRBV2 and J usage is TRBJ1-5; a possible D gene is TRBD1 (5 bases). The CDR3 length is 14 residues. The V end lost 7 bases, the J end lost 4 bases, and 14 bases lay between the germline ends. CDR1 SNHLY and CDR2 FYNNEI come from the germline V gene. DNA for the CDR3: TGTGCCAGCAAGGGCCAAGGGGCAAATCAGCCCCAGCATTTT. Amino acid sequence: CASKGQGANQPQHF.

This clonotype showed up many times. The chain uses TRBV27 and TRBJ2-1; TRBD2 is a possible D gene (6 bases). Deletions cut 0 bases from V and 4 bases from J, with 13 bases between. The CDR3 runs to 16 residues. Germline lookup yields CDR1 MNHEY and CDR2 SMNVEV (reference sequence). The CDR3 protein is CASSLSGGRGYNEQFF. CDR3 nucleotides: TGTGCCAGCAGTTTATCCGGGGGAAGGGGTTACAATGAGCAGTTCTTC.

In its sample, this clonotype was seen a few times. CDR3 amino acids: CASSSNGGDTEAFF. The CDR3, as DNA: TGTGCCAGCAGCTCAAATGGGGGGGACACTGAAGCTTTCTTT. The gene calls are TRBV7-6 and TRBJ1-1; D is possibly TRBD1 (5 bases). This CDR3 has 14 residues. The V and J ends lost 4 bases and 3 bases respectively, with 12 bases between them. Germline lookup yields CDR1 SGHVS and CDR2 FNYEAQ.

A few counts support this clonotype. This rearrangement joins TRBV27 to TRBJ2-1, with 7 positions matching TRBD2. From germline, CDR1 is MNHEY and CDR2 SMNVEV (reference sequence). The V gene end was trimmed by 5 bases and the J gene end by 6 bases; junction bases not matched to a gene: 7. This CDR3 is built from 14 residues. Written as DNA, the CDR3 is TGTGCCAGCAGTATTCCAACGGGGGGCAATGAGCAGTTCTTC. Its translation is CASSIPTGGNEQFF.

This clonotype was detected many times. The chain joins TRBV5-1 to TRBJ2-3, with D perhaps being TRBD1 or TRBD2 (5 bases each). The CDR3 runs 14 residues. Trimming pared 4 bases from V and 4 bases from J, leaving 13 bases between. CDR1 is SGHRS and CDR2 is YFSETQ in the germline V gene. CDR3 region: CASSPFGGADTQYF. The CDR3 DNA reads TGCGCCAGCAGCCCCTTTGGGGGAGCAGATACGCAGTATTTT.

The rearrangement uses TRBV14 and TRBJ2-5; no clear D. V was clipped by 0 bases and J by 3 bases, with 11 bases between them. Looked up from germline, CDR1 is SGHDN and CDR2 is FVKESK. The CDR3 is made up of 15 amino acids. The CDR3 sequence: CASSQEGRPEETQYF. The CDR3 nucleotides read TGTGCCAGCAGCCAAGAAGGTAGACCCGAAGAGACCCAGTACTTC.

V gene TRBV6-5 combines with J gene TRBJ2-7; 9 nucleotides line up with TRBD2. The CDR3 is made up of 16 amino acids. V lost 2 bases and J lost 1; bases outside the gene matches: 6. Looked up from germline, CDR1 is MNHEY and CDR2 is SVGAGI. This chain's CDR3 is CASSYRRTSESYEQYF. CDR3 bases: TGTGCCAGCAGTTACCGTAGGACTAGCGAGTCCTACGAGCAGTACTTC.

This clonotype was found many times. The chain employs TRBV7-8 and TRBJ2-7, with D uncertain. V was clipped by 1 base and J by 1 base, with 5 bases between them. The germline CDR1 and CDR2 sequences are SGHVS and FQNEAQ. This CDR3 comprises 13 residues. The CDR3 sequence: CASSLDQSYEQYV. CDR3 in DNA: TGTGCCAGCAGCTTAGATCAGTCCTACGAGCAGTACGTC.

The chain is built from TRBV27 and TRBJ2-1; D gene ambiguous. This CDR3 is 16 amino acids long. Per the germline V gene, CDR1 is MNHEY and CDR2 is SMNVEV (reference sequence). The V gene lost 0 bases and the J gene lost 2 bases, with 11 bases spanning the gap. CDR3 region: CASSLSTGFAYNEQFF. CDR3 DNA: TGTGCCAGCAGTTTATCGACCGGGTTCGCCTACAATGAGCAGTTCTTC.

This clonotype was seen once. The chain combines TRBV20-1 with TRBJ1-1; TRBD1 aligns across 9 bases. The CDR3 has 14 residues. The germline CDR1 and CDR2 sequences are DFQATT and SNEGSKA (reference sequence). The J segment lost 0 bases and the V segment lost 3 bases, leaving 2 bases of the junction unmatched. The CDR3 here is CSARDRGLNTEAFF. In DNA form, the CDR3 reads TGCAGTGCTAGGGACAGGGGTCTGAACACTGAAGCTTTCTTT.

CDR3 protein: CARSRPGQRISGANVLTF. CDR3 DNA: TGTGCCAGGAGTCGGCCGGGACAGAGAATCTCTGGGGCCAACGTCCTGACTTTC. The rearrangement links TRBV2 to TRBJ2-6, with TRBD1 identical over 7 bases. This CDR3 comprises 18 residues. Trimming cost V 9 bases and J 0 bases; bases outside gene matches: 14. In germline, CDR1 is SNHLY, CDR2 FYNNEI.

This clonotype was recorded at least ten times. The V and J genes are TRBV10-2 and TRBJ1-5; D gene ambiguous. CDR1 is WSHSY, CDR2 SAAADI, per germline. Trimming removed 2 bases from V and 5 bases from J, with 10 bases in between. The CDR3 has 14 residues. DNA for the CDR3: TGCGCCAGCAGTGAGGCGGGAATTCATCAGCCCCAGCATTTT. This sequence encodes CASSEAGIHQPQHF.